The entry that follows covers one T cell receptor beta chain sequence. Its antigen is still unknown. No quality values exist for individual bases; no much larger clone is one base distant. Counted from cysteine to phenylalanine, this CDR3 has 14 amino acids. Of the read, only the CDR3 DNA is kept; its 42 bases are in frame from base 1. In the germline V gene, CDR1 corresponds to SGHAT and CDR2 to FQNNGV. The germline V end is reduced by 3 bases and the J end by 5 bases; junction bases left unmatched: 3. This record comes from a study of PD-1 blockade in classical Hodgkin lymphoma (dated by TCRdb to 2020 to 2022). Some background on the complete study: Nivolumab dosing was 3 mg/kg intravenously every 2 weeks, continuing until either disease progression or unacceptable toxicity. The study used CyTOF and TCR beta sequencing to define a peripheral blood immune signature of response to PD-1 blockade in classical Hodgkin lymphoma.

The time point label for this specimen denotes: cycle 1 day 1 (C1D1), immediately before nivolumab initiation. Every trial patient had relapsed following autologous stem cell transplantation, and prior brentuximab vedotin exposure was what differed among cohorts A, B and C. The trial cohort was composed of about 54 patients with relapsed/refractory classical Hodgkin lymphoma, for whom complete response, partial response or progressive disease was recorded as best overall response. Single-agent nivolumab was administered to trial patients in the multi-cohort phase II CheckMate 205 trial. An independent review committee assessed best overall response by applying the 2007 International Working Group response criteria. Trial PBMCs were collected immediately before nivolumab initiation (C1D1) and during therapy at cycle 2 day 1 and cycle 4 day 1. After peripheral blood was drawn into 8 mL Vacutainer Cell Preparation Tubes, PBMCs were isolated by centrifugation and then cryopreserved.

Genomic DNA was isolated using the Qiagen DNeasy kit from unsorted PBMCs as well as from negatively selected CD4+ and CD8+ fractions. Using primers that anneal to V and J segments, immunoSEQ multiplex PCR amplified the TCR beta CDR3 regions. A synthetic immune receptor repertoire was used to minimize amplification bias, and any residual bias was removed computationally once sequencing was done. Per the authors' processing: Repertoire diversity was quantified as the Shannon entropy index using custom Python scripts. Unsorted, CD4+ and CD8+ repertoires were examined separately, except in combined analyses, for which CD4+ and CD8+ sequences were merged in silico. Clonal expansion was defined as a frequency increase of at least 2-fold after treatment compared with C1D1, and clones undetected at baseline were assigned a pseudocount of 0.5. Clones with 0 or 1 copy at C1D1 were defined as singleton clones, while clones with 2 or more copies were defined as non-singleton clones. Clones expanded in unsorted samples were assigned a CD4+, CD8+ or unknown annotation through matching of protein sequences in sorted samples from the same patient. Wilcoxon tests were applied to paired samples to test diversity changes from C1D1 to C4D1. TCRdb mirrors the immuneACCESS table, restricted to in-frame sequences. Some clones are absent from its copies; in checked studies, under half trace to an unresolved V gene, and the reason for the others is unknown. D and trimming come from the DNA, and the V and J calls and clone size come from that table. The sample contains roughly 60,000 clones, more than 90% of them found a single time. Approximately 9.9% of the sample is taken by the ten largest.

Overall results and qualifications from the work: The study was restricted to a single clinical trial cohort, and the causes of repertoire differences, possibly disease activity or prior therapy, were left undefined. Trial patients achieving complete response had baseline diversity similar to newly diagnosed patients, whereas partial responders and progressors had significantly lower diversity. Baseline TCR diversity was reported as lower in newly diagnosed patients than in healthy donors, and lower still in relapsed/refractory patients. Patients starting nivolumab less than 1 year after ASCT had lower diversity and were excluded from later analyses to avoid confounding by immune reconstitution. A significant rise by C4D1 was seen in CD4+ but not CD8+ TCR diversity (p=0.0027 vs p=0.16), with the rise being most apparent in complete responders (p=0.02).

The origin of this receptor is a human donor with classical Hodgkin lymphoma. Recombination joined TRBV11-2 with TRBJ2-5; TRBD1 agrees with 10 junctional bases. The sequences come from peripheral blood mononuclear cells (PBMCs), collected at baseline. CDR3 reads: CASSLGQGMETQYF. The nucleotide sequence reads TGTGCCAGCAGCTTGGGACAGGGGATGGAGACCCAGTACTTC.